This T cell receptor beta chain was sequenced for a study of T cell changes during pregnancy in multiple sclerosis. This CDR3 region has 15 residues. CDR1 and CDR2 (germline): GTSNPN, SVGIG (reference sequence). Trimming stripped 3 bases from V and 2 bases from J, with 14 bases between. TCRdb's copy holds only in-frame clones and misses some; the assay was immunoSEQ multiplex PCR. The sample carries about 42,000 clones, less than 90% recorded once. Material: CD4+ T cells from peripheral blood mononuclear cells, obtained in the second trimester of pregnancy. This chain connects TRBV30 to TRBJ1-5; maybe TRBD1 (5 bases). This TCR derives from a female donor with multiple sclerosis, enrolled in a pregnancy study. Here the CDR3 DNA reads TGTGCCTGGAGCCTACCGGACATGGGCAATCAGCCCCAGCATTTT. Translation: CAWSLPDMGNQPQHF. Full variable domain (outside the CDR3, taken from reference TRBV30 and TRBJ1-5): SQTIHQWPATLVQPVGSPLSLECTVEGTSNPNLYWYRQAAGRGLQLLFYSVGIGQISSEVPQNLSASRPQDRQFILSSKKLLLSDSGFYLCAWSLPDMGNQPQHFGDGTRLSIL.